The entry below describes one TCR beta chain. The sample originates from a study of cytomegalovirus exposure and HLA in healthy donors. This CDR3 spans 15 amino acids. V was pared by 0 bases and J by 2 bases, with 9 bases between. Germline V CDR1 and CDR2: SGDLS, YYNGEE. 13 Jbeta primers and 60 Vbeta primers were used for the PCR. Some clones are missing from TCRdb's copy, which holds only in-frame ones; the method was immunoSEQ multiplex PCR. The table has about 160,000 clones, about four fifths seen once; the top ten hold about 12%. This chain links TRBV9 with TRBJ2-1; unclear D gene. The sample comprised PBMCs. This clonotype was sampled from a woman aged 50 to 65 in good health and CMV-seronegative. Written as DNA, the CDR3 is TGTGCCAGCAGCGTAGAATCGGGTACCTACAATGAGCAGTTCTTC. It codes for CASSVESGTYNEQFF.